A single sample is the source of the 14 T cell receptor beta chains below, sequenced in a study of low-dose radiotherapy and immunotherapy resistance in tumors. TRAV- and TRBV-specific primers, spanning alpha and beta chains, primed first-strand cDNA. TCR amplification involved around 22 PCR cycles with a constant-region primer and V-primer adapter. TCRdb re-analysed the reads in MiXCR, keeping a single row per CDR3 protein. The table includes around 80,000 distinct CDR3 sequences, approximately 17% detected once. Time point described: before trial treatment. The sample consisted of PBMCs, taken before treatment. Receptors were obtained from a male donor with prostate cancer.

This clonotype came up many times. J is TRBJ2-1 and V is TRBV7-6; maybe TRBD1 (5 bases). The V end lost 2 bases, the J end lost 3 bases, and 17 bases lay between the germline ends. The CDR3 loop spans 17 amino acids. Germline V gives CDR1 SGHVS, CDR2 FNYEAQ. Here the CDR3 reads CASSLTYWTSLYNEQFF. CDR3 nucleotides: TGTGCCAGCAGCTTAACCTACTGGACAAGCCTCTACAATGAGCAGTTCTTC.

This clonotype has ten or more counts. The gene calls are TRBV19 and TRBJ1-1; 7 bases map to TRBD1. V shed 2 bases and J 1 base; nucleotides not matched to a gene: 1. Germline lookup yields CDR1 LNHDA and CDR2 SQIVND (reference sequence). CDR3 length: 14 amino acids. The CDR3 sequence is CASSIPGGNTEAFF. CDR3 coding DNA: TGTGCCAGTAGTATACCAGGGGGGAACACTGAAGCTTTCTTT. Full variable domain (rest looked up from reference TRBV19 and TRBJ1-1): DGGITQSPKYLFRKEGQNVTLSCEQNLNHDAMYWYRQDPGQGLRLIYYSQIVNDFQKGDIAEGYSVSREKKESFPLTVTSAQKNPTAFYLCASSIPGGNTEAFFGQGTRLTVV.

This clonotype was counted at least ten times. V gene TRBV30 combines with J gene TRBJ1-6, with D unresolved. The CDR3 spans 14 residues. Trimming shortened V by 2 bases and J by 9 bases, and 14 bases separated the two germline ends. Germline V gene lookup returns CDR1 GTSNPN and CDR2 SVGIG (reference sequence). The CDR3 loop is CAWSIRTDFSPLHF. For the CDR3, the DNA is TGTGCCTGGAGTATAAGGACCGATTTTTCACCCCTCCACTTT.

Turning to this clonotype: The likely explanation is a read error, given a far larger clone one base away. V is TRBV6-5 and J is TRBJ2-7; D perhaps matches TRBD1 (6 bases). Trimming pared 7 bases from V and 7 bases from J, leaving 20 bases between. This CDR3 region has 14 residues. In germline, CDR1 is MNHEY, CDR2 SVGAGI. The CDR3 here is CASNENGRGREQYF. The CDR3 nucleotides are TGTGCCAGCAATGAAAACGGCAGGGGTCGGGAGCAGTACTTC.

This clonotype appeared many times. This chain uses TRBV3-1 with TRBJ2-7; the D gene is possibly TRBD2 (5 bases). Germline V gives CDR1 LGHDT, CDR2 YNNKEL (reference sequence). This CDR3 is 14 amino acids long. Between the trimmed V and J ends, which lost 1 base and 7 bases, there was a span of 14 bases. CDR3 protein: CASSQGAASGEQYF. CDR3 nucleotides: TGTGCCAGCAGCCAAGGAGCGGCGTCTGGTGAGCAGTACTTC.

This clonotype was detected many times. A much larger clonotype is one base distant, so this may be a read error. V is TRBV7-2 and J is TRBJ2-3, with unresolved D. V was clipped by 5 bases and J by 0 bases, with 3 bases between them. The CDR3 has 12 amino acids. CDR1 is SGHTA, CDR2 FQGNSA, per germline. The CDR3 coding sequence is TGTGCCAGCAGCACCAGCACAGATACGCAGTATTTT. Encoded protein: CASSTSTDTQYF.

Points on this clonotype: A far larger clone is a single base away, which makes a read error likely. The rearrangement joins TRBV6-6 to TRBJ2-1; D perhaps matches TRBD2 (5 bases). This CDR3 spans 14 amino acids. CDR1 is MNHNY and CDR2 is SVGAGI in the germline V gene (reference sequence). The germline V and J ends were trimmed by 10 bases and 10 bases, with 23 bases remaining between them. The CDR3 spells CAIIQGPGSREQFF. The CDR3 DNA sequence: TGTGCCATCATCCAAGGGCCGGGAAGCAGGGAGCAGTTCTTC.

This clonotype was counted many times. The J gene is TRBJ1-3, the V gene TRBV4-2, with D possibly matching TRBD1 (5 bases). V shed 8 bases and J shed 0 bases, with 17 bases lying between them. Germline CDR1 reads LGHNA; CDR2 reads YNFKEQ. The CDR3 covers 16 residues. The CDR3 bases are TGTGCCAGCGCCGGCTGGGGCGATCACTCTGGAAACACCATATATTTT. This gives the protein CASAGWGDHSGNTIYF.

The table lists this clonotype with many counts. The genes are TRBV30 and TRBJ1-6; D not resolved. The CDR3 length is 17 residues. Germline loops: CDR1 GTSNPN, CDR2 SVGIG (reference sequence). V lost 0 bases, J lost 5 bases, and 17 bases lay in between. The DNA for the CDR3 is TGTGCCTGGAGTGTAGGCGGGGAGGCGGCGAATAATTCACCCCTCCACTTT. Translation gives CAWSVGGEAANNSPLHF.

This clonotype was counted many times. This chain uses TRBV29-1 with TRBJ2-3; tentative D call: TRBD2 (7 bases). Germline V gene data show CDR1 as SQVTM and CDR2 as ANQGSEA. Trimming removed 3 bases from V and 4 bases from J, with 17 bases in between. This CDR3 has 15 residues. CDR3 sequence: CSVDGGAASPDTQYF. The CDR3 DNA is TGCAGCGTTGATGGGGGGGCCGCAAGTCCAGATACGCAGTATTTT.

This chain links TRBV4-1 with TRBJ2-7; 8 nucleotides match TRBD1. The junction had 1 base not matched to a gene; V was cut back by 2 bases and J by 4 bases. Germline V gene data show CDR1 as MGHRA and CDR2 as YSYEKL. CDR3 length: 13 residues. The DNA for the CDR3 is TGCGCCAGCAGCCAACAGGGGGCTTACGAGCAGTACTTC. This sequence encodes CASSQQGAYEQYF.

This clonotype was observed many times. The rearrangement uses TRBV5-4 and TRBJ2-1; D might be TRBD1 (6 bases). Germline assignment: CDR1 SGHNT and CDR2 YYREEE (reference sequence). There are 17 residues in the CDR3. The ends were cut back, 0 bases at V and 7 bases at J, with 20 bases in the middle. In DNA form, the CDR3 reads TGTGCCAGCAGCTTGGGGCCACAGGGCACTCCTGGGAATGAGCAGTTCTTC. Amino acid sequence: CASSLGPQGTPGNEQFF.

The sample holds many counts of this clonotype. V gene TRBV5-1 combines with J gene TRBJ2-1; 11 bases are a match to TRBD2. Trimming removed 4 bases from V and 7 bases from J; junction bases left unmatched: 4. This CDR3 spans 14 amino acids. Germline CDR1 SGHRS, CDR2 YFSETQ. The DNA for the CDR3 is TGCGCCAGCAGCCTGGGACTAGCGGAAAATGAGCAGTTCTTC. Its translation is CASSLGLAENEQFF.

This clonotype was detected only a few times. V is TRBV18 and J is TRBJ1-1, with D perhaps matching TRBD1 (6 bases). The CDR3 covers 15 residues. CDR1 and CDR2 from the germline V gene are KGHSH and LQKENI. The germline V and J ends were trimmed by 3 bases and 0 bases, with 11 bases remaining between them. The CDR3 sequence is CASSPRQVVNTEAFF. The CDR3 DNA is TGTGCCAGCTCACCCAGACAGGTGGTGAACACTGAAGCTTTCTTT.